The source of this T cell receptor (beta chain) is a study of neurological immune-mediated disorders. Time point meaning: longitudinal time-point 2. This CDR3 is 14 amino acids long. Looked up from germline, CDR1 is SGHRS and CDR2 is YFSETQ. V was clipped by 3 bases and J by 3 bases; unmatched bases: 3. Many counts were recorded for this clonotype. The CDR3 ends on some other residue instead of the conserved phenylalanine or tryptophan, so this is likely a read error. By 5'RACE with 10-nucleotide random UMIs, the cDNA was made. TCRdb reanalysed the 5' RACE reads using MiXCR and keeps one entry per CDR3 protein. The sample holds about 90,000 distinct CDR3 sequences, less than 15% seen once.

V and J are TRBV5-1 and TRBJ2-7; 10 nucleotides match TRBD1. The sequenced sample was PBMCs. The TCR sequence derives from a female donor with HTLV-1-associated myelopathy (HAM/TSP). CDR3 protein: CASSWRTGGYEQYL. Here the CDR3 DNA reads TGCGCCAGCAGCTGGCGGACAGGGGGCTACGAGCAGTACCTC.